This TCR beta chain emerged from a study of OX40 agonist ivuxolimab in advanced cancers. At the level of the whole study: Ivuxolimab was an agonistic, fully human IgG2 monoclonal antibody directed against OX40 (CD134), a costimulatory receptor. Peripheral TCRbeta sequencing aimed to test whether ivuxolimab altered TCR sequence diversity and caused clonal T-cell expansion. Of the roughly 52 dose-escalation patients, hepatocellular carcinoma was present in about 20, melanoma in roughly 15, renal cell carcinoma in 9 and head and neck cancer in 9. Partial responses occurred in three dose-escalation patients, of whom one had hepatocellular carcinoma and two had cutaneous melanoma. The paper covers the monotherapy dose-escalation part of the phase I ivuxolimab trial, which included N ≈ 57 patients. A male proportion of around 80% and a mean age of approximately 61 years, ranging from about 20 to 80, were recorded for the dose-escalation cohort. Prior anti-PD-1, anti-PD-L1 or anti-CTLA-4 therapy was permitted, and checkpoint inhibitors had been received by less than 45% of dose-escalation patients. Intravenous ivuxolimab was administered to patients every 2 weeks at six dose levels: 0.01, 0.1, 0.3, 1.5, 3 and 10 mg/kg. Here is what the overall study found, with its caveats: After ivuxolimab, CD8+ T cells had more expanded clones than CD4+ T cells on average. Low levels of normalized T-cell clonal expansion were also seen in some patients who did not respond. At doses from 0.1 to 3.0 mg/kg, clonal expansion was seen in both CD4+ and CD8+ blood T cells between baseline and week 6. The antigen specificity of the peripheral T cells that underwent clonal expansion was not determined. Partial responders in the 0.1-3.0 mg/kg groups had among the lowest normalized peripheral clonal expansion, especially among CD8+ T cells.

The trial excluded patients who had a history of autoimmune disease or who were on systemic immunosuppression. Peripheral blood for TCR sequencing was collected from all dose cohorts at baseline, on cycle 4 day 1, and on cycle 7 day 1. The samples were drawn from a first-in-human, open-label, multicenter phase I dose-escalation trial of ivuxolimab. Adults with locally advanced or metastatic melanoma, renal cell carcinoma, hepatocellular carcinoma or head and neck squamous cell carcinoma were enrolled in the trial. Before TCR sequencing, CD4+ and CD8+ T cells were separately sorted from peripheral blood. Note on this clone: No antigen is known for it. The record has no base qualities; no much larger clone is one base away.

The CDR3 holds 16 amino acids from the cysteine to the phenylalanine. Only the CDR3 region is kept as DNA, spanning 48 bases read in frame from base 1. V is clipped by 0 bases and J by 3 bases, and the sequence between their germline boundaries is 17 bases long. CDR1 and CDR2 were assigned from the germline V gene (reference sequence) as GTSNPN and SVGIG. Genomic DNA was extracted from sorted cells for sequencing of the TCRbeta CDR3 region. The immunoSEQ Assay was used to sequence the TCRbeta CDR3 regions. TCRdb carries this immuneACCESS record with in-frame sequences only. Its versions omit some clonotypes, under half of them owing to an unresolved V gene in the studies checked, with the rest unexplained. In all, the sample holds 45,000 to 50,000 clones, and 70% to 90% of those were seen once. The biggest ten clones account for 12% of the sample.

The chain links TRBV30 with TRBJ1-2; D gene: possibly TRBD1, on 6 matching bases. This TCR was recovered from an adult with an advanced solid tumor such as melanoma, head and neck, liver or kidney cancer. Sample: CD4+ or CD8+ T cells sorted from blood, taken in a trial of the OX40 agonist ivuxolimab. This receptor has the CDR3 CAWSVGRGHRDYGYTF. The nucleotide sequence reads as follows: TGTGCCTGGAGTGTAGGCAGGGGCCACCGCGACTATGGCTACACCTTC.